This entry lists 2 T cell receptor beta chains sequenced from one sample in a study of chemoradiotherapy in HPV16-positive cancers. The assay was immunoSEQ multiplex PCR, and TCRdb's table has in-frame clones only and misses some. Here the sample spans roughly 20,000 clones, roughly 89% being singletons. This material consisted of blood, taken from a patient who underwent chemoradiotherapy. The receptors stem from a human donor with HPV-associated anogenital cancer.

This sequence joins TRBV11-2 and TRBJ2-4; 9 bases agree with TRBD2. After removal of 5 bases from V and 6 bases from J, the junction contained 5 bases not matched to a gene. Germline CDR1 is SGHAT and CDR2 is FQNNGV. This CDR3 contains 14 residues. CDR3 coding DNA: TGTGCCAGCAGCCGGGTAGCGGGAGTAAACATTCAGTACTTC. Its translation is CASSRVAGVNIQYF.

The CDR3 DNA is TGTGCCAGTAGTGCCCAGGGGAATCAGCCCCAGCATTTT. Its translation is CASSAQGNQPQHF. The chain combines TRBV19 with TRBJ1-5; maybe TRBD1 (6 bases). Germline V gene lookup returns CDR1 LNHDA and CDR2 SQIVND (reference sequence). Trimming took 5 bases from V and 4 from J, leaving 9 bases between them. The CDR3 runs to 13 residues.